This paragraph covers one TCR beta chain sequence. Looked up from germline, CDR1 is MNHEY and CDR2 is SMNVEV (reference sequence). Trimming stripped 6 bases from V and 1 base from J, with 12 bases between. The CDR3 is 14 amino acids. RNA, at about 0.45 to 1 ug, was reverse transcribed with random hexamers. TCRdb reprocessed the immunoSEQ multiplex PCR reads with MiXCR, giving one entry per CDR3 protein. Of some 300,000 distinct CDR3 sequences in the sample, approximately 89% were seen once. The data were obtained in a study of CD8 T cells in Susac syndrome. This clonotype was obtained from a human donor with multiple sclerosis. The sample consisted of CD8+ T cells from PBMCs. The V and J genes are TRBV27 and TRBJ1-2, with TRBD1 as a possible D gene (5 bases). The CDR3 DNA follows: TGTGCCAGCAGCGAGCAGGGCTTTAACTATGGCTACACCTTC. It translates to CASSEQGFNYGYTF.